This entry lists 14 T cell receptor beta chains sequenced from one sample in a study of blood T cell repertoires in COVID-19. The assay was immunoSEQ multiplex PCR, and TCRdb's table has in-frame clones only and misses some. The sample yields approximately 300,000 clones, about 85% seen once. Source material: PBMCs or T cells enriched from blood (not recorded which). All receptors derive from a woman in her twenties or thirties who had recovered from COVID-19.

The chain is built from TRBV15 and TRBJ1-1, with D unclear. The CDR3 loop spans 16 amino acids. The ends were cut back, 2 bases at V and 1 base at J, with 14 bases in the middle. Germline V gene sequence: CDR1 LNHNV, CDR2 YYDKDF (reference sequence). Here the CDR3 reads CATSRTPTARNTEAFF. Written as DNA, the CDR3 is TGTGCCACCAGCAGAACTCCGACCGCTAGGAACACTGAAGCTTTCTTT.

The rearrangement uses TRBV6-5 and TRBJ1-6; 10 bases map to TRBD1. After removal of 6 bases from V and 10 bases from J, the junction contained 6 bases not matched to a gene. CDR1 is MNHEY, CDR2 SVGAGI, per germline. The CDR3 contains 14 residues. CDR3 coding DNA: TGTGCCAGCAGCAGCCGGGACAGGGGATCACCCCTCCACTTT. It is translated as CASSSRDRGSPLHF.

This clone was recorded once. The chain joins TRBV30 to TRBJ1-1, with 7 bases lining up with TRBD1. V dropped 0 bases and J dropped 0; count of bases not matched to a gene: 13. The CDR3 spans 18 residues. CDR1 is GTSNPN, CDR2 SVGIG, per germline (reference sequence). The CDR3 here is CAWSVRHSGGILNTEAFF. The DNA for the CDR3 is TGTGCCTGGAGTGTACGACATTCAGGGGGGATCTTGAACACTGAAGCTTTCTTT.

The chain employs TRBV19 and TRBJ1-4, with a weak D call TRBD1 (5 bases). V lost 1 base and J 5 bases, leaving 17 bases between the germline ends. CDR3 length equals 17 residues. Looked up from germline, CDR1 is LNHDA and CDR2 is SQIVND (reference sequence). The CDR3 spells CASSIGFWQGRNEKLFF. The CDR3 DNA reads TGTGCCAGTAGTATAGGATTCTGGCAGGGAAGGAATGAAAAACTGTTTTTT.

V gene TRBV9 combines with J gene TRBJ1-2, with D uncertain. The V end lost 4 bases, the J end lost 4 bases, and 14 bases lay between the germline ends. The germline CDR1 and CDR2 sequences are SGDLS and YYNGEE. The CDR3 extends over 14 amino acids. The DNA of the CDR3 is TGTGCCAGCAGCCCCCGAGGAGGAATCTATGGCTACACCTTC. This encodes CASSPRGGIYGYTF.

V and J are TRBV19 and TRBJ2-1, with TRBD1 matching 9 bases. Germline V gene data show CDR1 as LNHDA and CDR2 as SQIVND (reference sequence). The V gene end was trimmed by 5 bases and the J gene end by 0 bases; junction bases not matched to a gene: 2. This CDR3 is 15 amino acids long. The CDR3 bases are TGTGCCAGTAGTCGACAGGGGGGCTCCTACAATGAGCAGTTCTTC. This codes for CASSRQGGSYNEQFF.

The V and J genes are TRBV5-1 and TRBJ2-7; D may be TRBD1 (6 bases). The CDR3 consists of 14 residues. The V gene's germline CDR1 is SGHRS and CDR2 YFSETQ. Trimming pared 4 bases from V and 2 bases from J, leaving 13 bases between. CDR3 coding DNA: TGCGCCAGCAGCAGTTACGGGACACCCTACGAGCAGTACTTC. This gives the protein CASSSYGTPYEQYF.

CDR3 in amino acids: CASSYGQGAAGYTF. CDR3 bases: TGTGCCAGCAGTTACGGACAGGGGGCCGCTGGCTACACCTTC. V and J are TRBV6-5 and TRBJ1-2, with 11 bases that match TRBD1. The CDR3 totals 14 residues. V was clipped by 2 bases and J by 7 bases; unmatched bases: 3. Germline CDR1 and CDR2: MNHEY and SVGAGI.

V usage is TRBV4-2 and J usage is TRBJ1-6; D might be TRBD1 (6 bases). Trimming took off 5 bases at V and 1 base at J, with 12 bases between the two ends. From germline, CDR1 is LGHNA and CDR2 YNFKEQ. The CDR3 contains 16 residues. Here the CDR3 DNA reads TGTGCCAGCAGCTCCAGCCAGGGGTCCTATAATTCACCCCTCCACTTT. This translates into CASSSSQGSYNSPLHF.

The rearrangement links TRBV7-9 to TRBJ2-2, with 11 bases fitting TRBD1. After removal of 5 bases from V and 3 bases from J, the junction contained 5 bases not matched to a gene. This CDR3 comprises 16 residues. Germline CDR1 SEHNR, CDR2 FQNEAQ (reference sequence). The DNA of the CDR3 is TGTGCCAGCAGCCCCAGGACAGGGGGCGACACCGGGGAGCTGTTTTTT. Translated, it gives CASSPRTGGDTGELFF.

The chain has TRBV12-3 or TRBV12-4 and TRBJ1-1, with D tentatively TRBD1 (6 bases). The CDR3 spans 13 residues. The V end was cut by 5 bases, the J end by 1 base, with 8 bases between. The CDR3 is CASSPGENTEAFF. CDR3 DNA: TGTGCCAGCAGTCCAGGGGAGAACACTGAAGCTTTCTTT.

This chain uses TRBV30 with TRBJ2-7; TRBD2 might be the D (6 bases). The CDR3 loop spans 14 amino acids. V was shortened by 2 bases and J by 0 bases, with 11 bases between the two germline ends. Looked up from germline, CDR1 is GTSNPN and CDR2 is SVGIG (reference sequence). CDR3 residues: CAWSSGGSSYEQYF. The CDR3 nucleotides read TGTGCCTGGAGTTCTGGGGGGAGCTCCTACGAGCAGTACTTC.

The CDR3 coding sequence is TGTGCCAGCACCAAAACAGGGGCGCCTGGAAACACCATATATTTT. Translation gives CASTKTGAPGNTIYF. The rearrangement links TRBV3-1 (or the pseudogene TRBV3-2) to TRBJ1-3, with TRBD1 matching over 7 bases. Germline V lookup: CDR1 LGHDT, CDR2 YNNKEL (reference sequence). CDR3 size: 15 residues. Losses at the gene ends were 7 bases for V and 2 bases for J; bases not matched to a gene: 8.

This clone appeared a single time. The chain links TRBV6-5 to TRBJ1-1; D unclear. This CDR3 is 15 amino acids long. V was trimmed by 0 bases and J by 1 base, leaving 9 bases between them. Germline values: CDR1 MNHEY, CDR2 SVGAGI. CDR3 sequence reads: CASSYSLQENTEAFF. The DNA of the CDR3 is TGTGCCAGCAGTTACTCGTTGCAGGAGAACACTGAAGCTTTCTTT.